Listed here are 12 T cell receptor beta chains from one sample, sequenced in a study of T cells after yellow fever vaccination. MiXCR was run by TCRdb on the 5' RACE reads, yielding one entry per CDR3 protein. The data contain about 320,000 distinct CDR3 sequences, approximately 4% of them seen just once; the ten biggest clones take up roughly a fifth. The sample consisted of PBMCs, taken 15 days after the yellow fever booster vaccination. These receptors all come from a man between 18 and 35 years old who received the YFV17D yellow fever vaccine.

This clonotype was detected a few times. The V call is TRBV11-2, the J call TRBJ2-2; D gene ambiguous. The V and J ends lost 6 bases and 2 bases respectively, with 4 bases between them. Germline V lookup: CDR1 SGHAT, CDR2 FQNNGV. The CDR3 is 12 amino acids. CDR3 nucleotide sequence: TGTGCCAGCAGAGTAAACACCGGGGAGCTGTTTTTT. Amino acids: CASRVNTGELFF.

This clonotype has a count of ten or more. The chain joins TRBV7-9 to TRBJ2-1; a weak D match, TRBD2 (5 bases). CDR1 is SEHNR, CDR2 FQNEAQ, per germline (reference sequence). The V gene lost 1 base and the J gene lost 8 bases, with 15 bases spanning the gap. This CDR3 spans 15 amino acids. CDR3 amino acids: CASSLDRSGSHEQFF. CDR3 nucleotides: TGTGCCAGCAGCTTAGATAGGAGCGGTTCACATGAGCAGTTCTTC.

This clonotype was seen many times. The rearrangement links TRBV7-2 to TRBJ2-5, with a tentative D call TRBD2 (5 bases). The CDR3 is made up of 14 amino acids. Per germline, CDR1 SGHTA and CDR2 FQGNSA. Trimming removed 4 bases at V and 9 bases at J, with 18 bases between. The CDR3 region has the DNA TGTGCCAGCAGCTCCCCTACGAGGACGGGATCCCAGTACTTC. Protein: CASSSPTRTGSQYF.

This clonotype appeared a few times. The V gene is TRBV11-1, the J gene TRBJ2-7; TRBD1 matches at 9 bases. The CDR3 extends over 14 amino acids. V dropped 3 bases and J dropped 3; count of bases not matched to a gene: 3. Looked up from germline, CDR1 is SGHAT and CDR2 is FQDESV (reference sequence). CDR3 in DNA: TGTGCCAGCAGCTTGTTGACAGGGGGCTACGAGCAGTACTTC. Its translation: CASSLLTGGYEQYF.

This clonotype was counted between two and nine times. This chain's CDR3 is CASSLSGGDADTQYF. Here the CDR3 DNA reads TGTGCCAGCAGCTTAAGCGGGGGGGATGCAGATACGCAGTATTTT. The genes are TRBV7-3 and TRBJ2-3; 9 bases line up with TRBD2. There are 15 residues in the CDR3. Germline assignment: CDR1 SGHTA and CDR2 FQGTGA. With V trimmed by 1 base and J by 4 bases, 3 bases remained unmatched. Full variable domain (outside the CDR3, taken from reference TRBV7-3 and TRBJ2-3): GAGVSQTPSNKVTEKGKYVELRCDPISGHTALYWYRQSLGQGPEFLIYFQGTGAADDSGLPNDRFFAVRPEGSVSTLKIQRTERGDSAVYLCASSLSGGDADTQYFGPGTRLTVL.

The chain links TRBV20-1 to TRBJ1-2; D gene ambiguous. This CDR3 is 14 amino acids long. The V and J ends lost 3 bases and 0 bases respectively, with 11 bases between them. CDR1 DFQATT and CDR2 SNEGSKA come from the germline V gene (reference sequence). CDR3 DNA sequence: TGCAGTGCTAGTGTCCCGGGATCTAACTATGGCTACACCTTC. Translation gives CSASVPGSNYGYTF.

Note on this clonotype: A much larger clone differs by one base, so this may be a read error. This rearrangement joins TRBV5-1 to TRBJ1-2; TRBD1 might be the D (5 bases). Germline CDR1 reads SGHRS; CDR2 reads YFSETQ. The V end lost 4 bases, the J end lost 2 bases, and 15 bases lay between the germline ends. This CDR3 is 15 amino acids long. The CDR3 DNA sequence: TGCGCCAGCAGCGAGCAGGGCCGAGGAAACTATGGCTACACCTTC. It is translated as CASSEQGRGNYGYTF.

This clonotype was picked up many times. The chain combines TRBV6-5 with TRBJ2-3; D is undetermined. V was shortened by 6 bases and J by 3 bases, with 16 bases between the two germline ends. This CDR3 has 15 residues. CDR1 and CDR2 (germline): MNHEY, SVGAGI. DNA of the CDR3: TGTGCCAGCAGCCCCTACATACGCCGGACAGATACGCAGTATTTT. Its protein product is CASSPYIRRTDTQYF.

This clonotype was counted at least ten times. The rearrangement links TRBV6-5 to TRBJ2-2, with TRBD1 identical over 7 bases. CDR1 MNHEY and CDR2 SVGAGI come from the germline V gene. The CDR3 is 14 residues long. The V and J ends lost 4 bases and 3 bases, in that order; junction bases with no gene match: 2. The DNA of the CDR3 is TGTGCCAGCAGTTGGGACAGCTACACCGGGGAGCTGTTTTTT. Its protein product is CASSWDSYTGELFF.

This clonotype has only a few counts. The chain is built from TRBV11-2 and TRBJ2-5, with TRBD2 as a possible D gene (5 bases). The germline V gene has CDR1 SGHAT and CDR2 FQNNGV. The CDR3 is 14 residues long. Trimming cost V 4 bases and J 0 bases, with 9 bases left between them. The CDR3 nucleotides are TGTGCCAGCAGCTGGAGGTGGGACCAAGAGACCCAGTACTTC. Its translation: CASSWRWDQETQYF. Together with reference TRBV11-2 and TRBJ2-5, the CDR3 gives the full variable domain: EAGVAQSPRYKIIEKRQSVAFWCNPISGHATLYWYQQILGQGPKLLIQFQNNGVVDDSQLPKDRFSAERLKGVDSTLKIQPAKLEDSAVYLCASSWRWDQETQYFGPGTRLLVL.

The chain recombines TRBV11-2 with TRBJ1-1, with D hard to call. The CDR3 has 12 amino acids. CDR1 and CDR2 (germline): SGHAT, FQNNGV. V shed 1 base and J shed 8 bases, with 8 bases lying between them. The CDR3 nucleotides are TGTGCCAGCAGCTTAGGGTTGGAAGAAGCTTTCTTT. It is translated as CASSLGLEEAFF.

This clonotype occurred a few times. The rearrangement joins TRBV3-1 to TRBJ1-2, with D unresolved. Germline loops: CDR1 LGHDT, CDR2 YNNKEL (reference sequence). The CDR3 loop spans 12 amino acids. V was shortened by 0 bases and J by 8 bases, with 7 bases between the two germline ends. CDR3 loop: CASSQEARGYTF. For the CDR3, the DNA is TGTGCCAGCAGCCAAGAAGCCCGAGGCTACACCTTC.